This T cell receptor (beta chain) was documented in a study of blood T cell repertoires in COVID-19. Study information: Sites in the United States, Italy and Spain provided acute and convalescent COVID-19 samples. Nucleic acid was either cDNA or gDNA, and it came from T cells, B-cell-depleted T cells, or PBMCs.

Original data processing: The authors estimated nucleated cell counts from reference gene primer amplification. Clones were sequenced by immunoSEQ multiplex PCR, and TCRdb holds only the in-frame ones, with some missing. The V and J calls and clone size are taken from that table; D and trimming were inferred from the DNA. The sample lists 300,000 to 400,000 clones, 75% to 90% occurring once. V shed 4 bases, J shed 4 bases, and the junction held 12 bases outside the gene matches. Germline assignment: CDR1 GTSNPN and CDR2 SVGIG (reference sequence). The CDR3 length is 15 residues. Seattle participants joined during active infection and were tracked over time.

The chain has TRBV30 and TRBJ1-1; 7 bases are shared with TRBD1. This clonotype originated in a woman aged 45-65 years with COVID-19, enrolled during active disease. The source material was peripheral blood. The CDR3 nucleotides read TGTGCCTGGATGGGACAGTGGAATCGGGGCACTGAAGCTTTCTTT. The encoded protein is CAWMGQWNRGTEAFF.